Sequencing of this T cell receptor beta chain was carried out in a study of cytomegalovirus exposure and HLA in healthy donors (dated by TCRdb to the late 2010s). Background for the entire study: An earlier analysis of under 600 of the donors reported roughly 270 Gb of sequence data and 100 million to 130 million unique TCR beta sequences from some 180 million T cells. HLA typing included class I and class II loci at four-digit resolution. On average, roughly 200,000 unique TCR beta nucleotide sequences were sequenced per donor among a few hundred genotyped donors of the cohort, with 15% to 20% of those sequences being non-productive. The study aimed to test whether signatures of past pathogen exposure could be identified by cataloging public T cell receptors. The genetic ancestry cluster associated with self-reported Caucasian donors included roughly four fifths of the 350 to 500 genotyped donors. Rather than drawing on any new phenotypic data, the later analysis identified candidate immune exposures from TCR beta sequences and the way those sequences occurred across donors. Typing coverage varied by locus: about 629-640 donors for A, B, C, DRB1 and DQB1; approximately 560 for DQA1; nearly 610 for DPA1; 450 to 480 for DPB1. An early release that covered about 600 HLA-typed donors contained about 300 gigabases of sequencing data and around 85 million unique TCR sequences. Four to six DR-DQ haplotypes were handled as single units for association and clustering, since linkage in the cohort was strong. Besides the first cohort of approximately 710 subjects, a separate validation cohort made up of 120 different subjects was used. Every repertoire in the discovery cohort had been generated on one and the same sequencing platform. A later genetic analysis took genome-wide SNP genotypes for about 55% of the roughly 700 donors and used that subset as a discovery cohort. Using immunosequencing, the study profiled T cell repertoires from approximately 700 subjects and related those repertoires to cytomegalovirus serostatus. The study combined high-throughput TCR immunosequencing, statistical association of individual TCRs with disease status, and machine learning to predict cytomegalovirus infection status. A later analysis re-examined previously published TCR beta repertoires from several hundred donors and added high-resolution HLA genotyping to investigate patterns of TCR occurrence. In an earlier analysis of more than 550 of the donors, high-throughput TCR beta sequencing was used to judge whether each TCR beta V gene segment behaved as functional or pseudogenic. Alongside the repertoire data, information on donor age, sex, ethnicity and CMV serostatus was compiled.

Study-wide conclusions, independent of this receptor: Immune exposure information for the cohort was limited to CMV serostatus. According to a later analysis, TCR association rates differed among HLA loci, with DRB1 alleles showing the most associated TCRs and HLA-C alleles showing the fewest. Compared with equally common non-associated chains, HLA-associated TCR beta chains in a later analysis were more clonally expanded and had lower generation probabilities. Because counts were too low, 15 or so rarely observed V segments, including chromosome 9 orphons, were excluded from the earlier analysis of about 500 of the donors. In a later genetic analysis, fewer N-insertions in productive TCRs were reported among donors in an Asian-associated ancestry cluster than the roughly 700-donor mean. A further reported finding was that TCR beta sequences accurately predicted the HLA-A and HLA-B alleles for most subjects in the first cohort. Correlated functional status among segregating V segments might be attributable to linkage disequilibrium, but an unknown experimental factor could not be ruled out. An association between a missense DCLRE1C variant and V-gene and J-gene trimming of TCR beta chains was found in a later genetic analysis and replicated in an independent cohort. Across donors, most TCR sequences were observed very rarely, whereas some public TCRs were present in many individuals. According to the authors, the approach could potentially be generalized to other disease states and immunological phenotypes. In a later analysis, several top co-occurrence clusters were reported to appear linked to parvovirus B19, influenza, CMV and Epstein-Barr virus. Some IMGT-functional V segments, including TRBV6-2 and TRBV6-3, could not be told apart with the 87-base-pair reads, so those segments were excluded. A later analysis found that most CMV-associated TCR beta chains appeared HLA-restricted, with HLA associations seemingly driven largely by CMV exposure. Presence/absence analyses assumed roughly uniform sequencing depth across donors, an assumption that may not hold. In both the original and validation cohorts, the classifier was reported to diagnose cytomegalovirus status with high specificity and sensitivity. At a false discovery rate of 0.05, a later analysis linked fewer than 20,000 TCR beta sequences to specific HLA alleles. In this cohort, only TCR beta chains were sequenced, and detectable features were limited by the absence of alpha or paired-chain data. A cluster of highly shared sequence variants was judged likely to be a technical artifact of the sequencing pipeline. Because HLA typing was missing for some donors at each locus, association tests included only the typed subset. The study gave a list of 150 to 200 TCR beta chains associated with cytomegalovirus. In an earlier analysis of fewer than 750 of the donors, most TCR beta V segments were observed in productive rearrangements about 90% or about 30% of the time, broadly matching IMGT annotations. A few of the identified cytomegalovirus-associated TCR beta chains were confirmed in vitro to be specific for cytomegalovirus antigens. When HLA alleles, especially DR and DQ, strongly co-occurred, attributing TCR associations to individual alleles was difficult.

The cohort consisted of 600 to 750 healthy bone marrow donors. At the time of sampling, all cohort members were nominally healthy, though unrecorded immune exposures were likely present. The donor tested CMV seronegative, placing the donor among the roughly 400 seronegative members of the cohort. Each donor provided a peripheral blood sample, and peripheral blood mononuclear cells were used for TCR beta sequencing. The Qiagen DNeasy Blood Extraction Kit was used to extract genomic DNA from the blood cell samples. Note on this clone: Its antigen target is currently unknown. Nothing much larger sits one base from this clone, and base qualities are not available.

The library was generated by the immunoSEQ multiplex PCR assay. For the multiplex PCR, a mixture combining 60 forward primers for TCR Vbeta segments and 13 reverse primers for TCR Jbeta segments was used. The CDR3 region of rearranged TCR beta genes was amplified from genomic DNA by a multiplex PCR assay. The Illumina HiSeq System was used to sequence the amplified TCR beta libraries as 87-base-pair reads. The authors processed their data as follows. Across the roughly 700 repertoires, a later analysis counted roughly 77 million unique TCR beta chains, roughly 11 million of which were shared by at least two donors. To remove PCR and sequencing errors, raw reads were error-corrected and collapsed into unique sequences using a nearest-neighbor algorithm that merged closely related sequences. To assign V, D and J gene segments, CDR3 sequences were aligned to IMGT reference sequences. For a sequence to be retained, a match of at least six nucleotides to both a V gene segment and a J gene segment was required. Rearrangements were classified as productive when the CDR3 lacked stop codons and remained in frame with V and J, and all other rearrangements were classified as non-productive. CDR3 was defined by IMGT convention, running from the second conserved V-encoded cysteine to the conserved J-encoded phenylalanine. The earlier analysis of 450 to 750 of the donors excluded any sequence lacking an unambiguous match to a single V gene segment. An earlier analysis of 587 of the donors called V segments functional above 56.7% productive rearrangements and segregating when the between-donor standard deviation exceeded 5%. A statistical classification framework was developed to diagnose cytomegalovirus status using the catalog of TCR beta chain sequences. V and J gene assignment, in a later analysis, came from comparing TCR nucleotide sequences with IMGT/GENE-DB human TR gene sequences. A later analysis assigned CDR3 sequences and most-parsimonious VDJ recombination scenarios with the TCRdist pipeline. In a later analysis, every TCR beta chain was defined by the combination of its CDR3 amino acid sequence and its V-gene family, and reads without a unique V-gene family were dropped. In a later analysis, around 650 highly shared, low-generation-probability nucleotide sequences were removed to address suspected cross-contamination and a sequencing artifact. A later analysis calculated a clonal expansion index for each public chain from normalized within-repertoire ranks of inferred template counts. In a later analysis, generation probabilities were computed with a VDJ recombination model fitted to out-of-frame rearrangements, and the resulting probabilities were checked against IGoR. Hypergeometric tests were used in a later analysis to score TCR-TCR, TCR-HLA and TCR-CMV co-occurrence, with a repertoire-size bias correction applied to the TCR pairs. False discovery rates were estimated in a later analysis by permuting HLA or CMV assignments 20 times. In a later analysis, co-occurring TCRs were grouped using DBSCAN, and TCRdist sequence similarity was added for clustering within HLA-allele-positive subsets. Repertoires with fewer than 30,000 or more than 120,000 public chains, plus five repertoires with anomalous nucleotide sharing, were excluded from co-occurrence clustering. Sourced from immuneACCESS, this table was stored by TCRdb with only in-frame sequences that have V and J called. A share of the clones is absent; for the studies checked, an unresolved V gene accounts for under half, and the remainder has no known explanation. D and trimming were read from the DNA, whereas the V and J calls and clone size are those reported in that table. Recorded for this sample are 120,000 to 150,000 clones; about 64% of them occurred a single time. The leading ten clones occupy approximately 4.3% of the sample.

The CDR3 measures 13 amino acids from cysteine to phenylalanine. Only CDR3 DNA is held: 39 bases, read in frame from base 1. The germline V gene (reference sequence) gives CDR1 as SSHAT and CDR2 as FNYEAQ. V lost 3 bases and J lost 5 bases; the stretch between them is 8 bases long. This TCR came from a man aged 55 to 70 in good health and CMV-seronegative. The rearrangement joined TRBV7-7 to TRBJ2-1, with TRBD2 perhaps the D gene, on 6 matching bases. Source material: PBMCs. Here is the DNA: TGTGCCAGCAGCTTGGGACTTAACAATGAGCAGTTCTTC. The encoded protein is CASSLGLNNEQFF.